The next 24 T cell receptor delta chains were all read from a single sample in a study of gamma-delta chains in newborns, infants, children. TCRdb fed the reads into CATT to redo clone calling. The sample contains nearly 5,500 delta-chain clones, about 18% of which appear only once. The specimen was blood. Source of these receptors: a child who was a newborn, infant or young child, either healthy, febrile or measles-vaccinated (not recorded which).

The genes are TRDV2 and TRDJ1, with TRDD3 identical over 8 bases. Per germline, CDR1 GEAIGNYY and CDR2 EKD. The CDR3 loop spans 15 amino acids. Trimming removed 3 bases from V and 4 bases from J; junction bases left unmatched: 9. CDR3 nucleotide sequence: TGTGCCTGTGACCGACTGGGGGGTCGCGGCGATAAACTCATCTTT. Translating gives CACDRLGGRGDKLIF.

This clone appeared a few times. This sequence may be a read error, since a much larger clone differs from it by one base. The same CDR3 arises from other DNA sequences in this sample as well. V usage is TRDV2 and J usage is TRDJ2, with 8 bases lining up with TRDD3. In germline, CDR1 is GEAIGNYY, CDR2 EKD. This CDR3 is built from 16 residues. The CDR3 spells CACDTVGIRGTAQLFF. The CDR3 DNA is TGCGCCTGTGACACCGTCGGGATACGTGGGACAGCACAACTCTTCTTT.

The genes are TRDV2 and TRDJ1; TRDD2 matches 7 bases. Germline V CDR1 and CDR2: GEAIGNYY, EKD. The CDR3 is 21 amino acids. The ends lost 2 bases at V and 1 base at J; junction bases unmatched: 24. In DNA form, the CDR3 reads TGTGCCTGTGACAGGGGGGTTCCTACGCGAAGAAAAGAGGATCCCACCGATAAACTCATCTTT. Its translation: CACDRGVPTRRKEDPTDKLIF.

In its sample, this clone was seen a few times. Other DNA sequences from this sample encode an identical CDR3 as well. The chain combines TRDV2 with TRDJ3; 10 nucleotides agree with TRDD3. The CDR3 loop spans 20 amino acids. V was clipped by 1 base and J by 0 bases; unmatched bases: 8. Germline V CDR1 and CDR2: GEAIGNYY, EKD. The CDR3: CACDTSGGYVSSWDTRQMFF. The CDR3 DNA reads as TGTGCCTGTGACACGAGCGGGGGATACGTCAGCTCCTGGGACACCCGACAGATGTTTTTC.

This clone was counted between two and nine times. The same CDR3 also results from other DNA sequences found in this sample. The V and J genes are TRDV2 and TRDJ3, with 13 positions matching TRDD3. J was trimmed by 1 base and V by 1 base; bases with no gene match: 12. CDR1 and CDR2 (germline): GEAIGNYY, EKD. The CDR3 totals 22 residues. The CDR3 DNA is TGTGCCTGTGACACGATTCTTCGCACTGGGGGATACGATTCCTGGGACACCCGACAGATGTTTTTC. Protein sequence: CACDTILRTGGYDSWDTRQMFF.

V usage is TRDV1 and J usage is TRDJ1; 9 positions match TRDD2. This CDR3 comprises 26 residues. V lost 0 bases, J lost 0 bases, and 32 bases stayed unmatched. The germline V gene has CDR1 TSWWSYY and CDR2 QGS. The CDR3 DNA reads TGTGCTCTTGGGGAACTCTCGGCCTTCCTACACACAGGGGGAACTGGGTCACCATTGTACACCGATAAACTCATCTTT. Amino acids: CALGELSAFLHTGGTGSPLYTDKLIF.

This clone was counted a few times. A much larger clone is a single base away; this may be a read error. V is TRDV2 and J is TRDJ1; D is undetermined. In germline, CDR1 is GEAIGNYY, CDR2 EKD. The CDR3 extends over 18 amino acids. Trimming removed 0 bases from V and 0 bases from J, with 19 bases in between. As DNA, the CDR3 is TGTGCCTGTGACACCGTGCCTTTAAGAGGAGCTCACACCGATAAACTCATCTTT. Translation: CACDTVPLRGAHTDKLIF.

Remarks on this clone: With a much larger clone just one base away, this may be a read error. The CDR3 loop reads CALGERGLLHSWGFADKLIF. The CDR3 nucleotides read TGTGCTCTTGGGGAACGGGGCCTCCTACACAGCTGGGGGTTCGCTGATAAACTCATCTTT. V usage is TRDV1 and J usage is TRDJ1, with D perhaps TRDD3 (7 bases). Here the J gene was assigned by germline matching of the DNA, as TCRdb has none. The CDR3 runs to 20 residues. Germline V gene sequence: CDR1 TSWWSYY, CDR2 QGS. V was trimmed by 1 base and J by 5 bases, leaving 29 bases between them.

This clone is categorized as medium-sized. This chain connects TRDV2 to TRDJ1; tentatively, D is TRDD3 (5 bases). Germline CDR1 is GEAIGNYY and CDR2 is EKD. The V and J ends lost 4 bases and 3 bases respectively, with 11 bases between them. CDR3 length equals 13 residues. DNA for the CDR3: TGTGCCTGTGAAGGGATCGGGGCCGATAAACTCATCTTT. This sequence encodes CACEGIGADKLIF.

This clone is classed as medium-sized. CDR3 residues: CACDTLGDTSVTDKLIF. In nucleotides, the CDR3 is TGTGCCTGTGACACCCTGGGGGATACGAGTGTCACCGATAAACTCATCTTT. The rearrangement joins TRDV2 to TRDJ1, with 12 bases that match TRDD3. The CDR3 sequence is 17 residues long. V shed 0 bases and J 1 base; nucleotides not matched to a gene: 5. Germline values: CDR1 GEAIGNYY, CDR2 EKD.

In regard to this clone: Other DNA sequences in the sample encode the same CDR3. V is TRDV2 and J is TRDJ2, with 9 bases that match TRDD3. CDR3 size: 18 residues. With 0 bases clipped from V and 8 bases from J, the junction kept 15 bases outside the gene matches. Germline-derived CDR1 and CDR2 are GEAIGNYY and EKD. The CDR3 nucleotides read TGTGCCTGTGACACCGTCGTTACGGGGGATACCCCGACGGCACAACTCTTCTTT. The encoded protein is CACDTVVTGDTPTAQLFF.

The rearrangement links TRDV2 to TRDJ3, with 13 bases aligning to TRDD3. Germline V gene lookup returns CDR1 GEAIGNYY and CDR2 EKD. This CDR3 spans 21 amino acids. V was pared by 0 bases and J by 0 bases, with 7 bases of the junction left unmatched. The CDR3 region has the DNA TGTGCCTGTGACACCGTACTGGGGGATACGCGGAGCTCCTGGGACACCCGACAGATGTTTTTC. The encoded protein is CACDTVLGDTRSSWDTRQMFF.

This clone was seen only a few times. The translation of this DNA and the TCRdb protein of a much larger clone differ at residue 5, probably owing to a read error; the protein shown here is translated from the DNA. V is TRDV2 and J is TRDJ2; D uncertain. CDR1 GEAIGNYY and CDR2 EKD come from the germline V gene. V lost 3 bases and J 3 bases, leaving 13 bases between the germline ends. The CDR3 is 15 residues long. CDR3 sequence (DNA): TGTGCCTGTGACGCCCTCGGAGGGCTGACAGCACAACTCTTCTTT. Translation gives CACDALGGLTAQLFF.

Points on this clone: A far larger clone is only one base removed, so a read error is likely. CDR3 coding DNA: TGTGCCTGTGACACCGTACCGGGGCCCGACTTCACCGATAAACTCATCTTT. Encoded protein: CACDTVPGPDFTDKLIF. The chain uses TRDV2 and TRDJ1, with D unclear. TCRdb is silent on the J gene; assignment here came from matching the DNA to germline. The germline gives CDR1 GEAIGNYY, CDR2 EKD. V was clipped by 0 bases and J by 1 base, with 17 bases between them. CDR3 size: 17 residues.

This clone has a handful of counts. The chain uses TRDV1 and TRDJ1, with 12 nucleotides matching TRDD3. Germline CDR1 TSWWSYY, CDR2 QGS. The junction had 33 bases not matched to a gene; V was cut back by 0 bases and J by 4 bases. This CDR3 comprises 26 residues. CDR3: CALGELGCIPRATTGTGGYPNDKLIF. In nucleotides, the CDR3 is TGTGCTCTTGGGGAACTAGGATGTATTCCACGAGCAACTACCGGTACTGGGGGATACCCGAACGATAAACTCATCTTT.

Notes on this clone: A much larger clone differs by one base, so this may be a read error. The J gene was reported as TRDJ1; the V gene went uncalled. CDR3 size: 11 residues. The DNA of the CDR3 is TGTGCCTTTTACTGGTCGCCTCGACTCATCTTT. Translating gives CAFYWSPRLIF.

This clone rates as medium-sized. This chain connects TRDV1 to TRDJ1, with TRDD3 matching over 12 bases. V lost 2 bases, J lost 0 bases, and 28 bases stayed unmatched. Germline V gene sequence: CDR1 TSWWSYY, CDR2 QGS. There are 25 residues in the CDR3. The CDR3 sequence is CALGESSASRYWGILHLLYTDKLIF. For the CDR3, the DNA is TGTGCTCTTGGGGAATCGTCCGCAAGTCGGTACTGGGGGATACTCCACCTCTTGTACACCGATAAACTCATCTTT.

In its sample, this clone was seen a few times. An end of the junction does not agree with germline; a read error may underlie this. This sequence joins TRDV2 and TRDJ1, with TRDD3 identical over 10 bases. The CDR3 consists of 14 residues. From germline, CDR1 is GEAIGNYY and CDR2 EKD. Written as DNA, the CDR3 is TGTGCCTGTGACCTCATGGGGGATACCGATGAACTCATCTTT. Its protein is CACDLMGDTDELIF.

On this clone itself: Relative to the germline gene, one junction end is altered; a read error may explain this. J is TRDJ3 and V is TRDV2, with 13 bases fitting TRDD3. Because TCRdb records no J gene, it was assigned here through a match of the DNA to germline. This CDR3 comprises 23 residues. Per germline, CDR1 GEAIGNYY and CDR2 EKD. The CDR3 bases are TGTGCCTGTGACACCGCGACTGGGGGATACGCCAAGGTCAGCTCCTGGGACACCCGAAAGATGTTTTTC. It yields the protein CACDTATGGYAKVSSWDTRKMFF.

The chain has TRDV1 and TRDJ1; TRDD2 matches at 9 bases. V shed 1 base and J 3 bases; nucleotides not matched to a gene: 12. The CDR3 is 18 amino acids. CDR1 TSWWSYY and CDR2 QGS come from the germline V gene. The CDR3 spells CALGEQVPSYTYPDKLIF. The CDR3 nucleotides are TGTGCTCTTGGGGAACAGGTCCCTTCCTACACGTATCCCGATAAACTCATCTTT.

Regarding this clone: A junction end diverges from the germline sequence, so it may reflect a read error. Other nucleotide sequences in the sample specify the same CDR3. V and J are TRDV2 and TRDJ1; 8 bases line up with TRDD3. The CDR3 spans 17 residues. Germline V gene sequence: CDR1 GEAIGNYY, CDR2 EKD. The chain's CDR3 is CACDTVTGGPYTDKLIF. DNA of the CDR3: TGTGCCTGTGACACCGTGACTGGGGGCCCGTACACCGACAAACTCATCTTT.

This clone has just a few counts. This same CDR3 is encoded by further DNA sequences in the sample. The gene calls are TRDV2 and TRDJ3, with 13 bases fitting TRDD3. Germline lookup yields CDR1 GEAIGNYY and CDR2 EKD. With 0 bases clipped from V and 1 base from J, the junction kept 2 bases outside the gene matches. The CDR3 runs to 19 residues. The CDR3 DNA reads as TGTGCCTGTGACACCGTACTGGGGGATACGTCCTGGGACACCCGACAGATGTTTTTC. Its translation: CACDTVLGDTSWDTRQMFF.

The V gene lacks a call, and TRDJ1 is the J gene; the listed D gene, TRDD3, was not tested against the DNA. The CDR3 spans 20 residues. In DNA, the CDR3 is TGTGCCTCCCGCATTGGCCTTCCTAAAGGTGGGGGCCCCCACACCGATAAACTCATCTTT. Protein product: CASRIGLPKGGGPHTDKLIF.

A few counts support this clone. An end of the junction does not agree with germline; a read error may underlie this. Other nucleotide sequences from this sample produce the same CDR3. V and J are TRDV1 and TRDJ1, with 9 bases that match TRDD3. CDR3 length: 20 amino acids. Per germline, CDR1 TSWWSYY and CDR2 QGS. The CDR3 sequence is CALGVYTSPDWGSDRNKLIF. The DNA for the CDR3 is TGTGCCCTTGGGGTCTACACTTCGCCTGACTGGGGGAGTGACAGAAATAAACTCATCTTT.